The rows below give T cell receptor beta chains drawn from one sample of a study of shared clonotypes between healthy human individuals. Only in-frame clones appear in the TCRdb table, and some are missing; sequencing was by immunoSEQ multiplex PCR. This table holds over 750,000 clones, approximately 97% found once. Specimen: naive CD8+ T cells sorted from blood. These receptors were obtained from a man in his thirties or forties in good health. CDR3s include the opening cysteine and the closing phenylalanine or tryptophan. D genes are given only for firm matches. Clone size is given for some rows only: seen once, a few or many times, or a class if the clone is expanded.

J	size	D	V	CDR3	DNA
TRBJ2-7	-	-	TRBV28	CASSLGSDPASDEQYF	TGTGCCAGCAGTTTAGGCAGCGACCCCGCCTCCGACGAGCAGTACTTC
TRBJ2-7	-	-	TRBV27	CASSFGRVPYEQYF	TGTGCCAGCAGTTTTGGTCGGGTCCCCTACGAGCAGTACTTC
TRBJ2-3	-	-	TRBV27	CASSLLQRSTDTQYF	TGTGCCAGCAGTTTATTACAGCGGAGCACAGATACGCAGTATTTT
TRBJ2-1	-	-	TRBV7-9	CASSSRTGLARYNEQFF	TGTGCCAGCAGCTCCAGAACAGGGCTAGCGCGATACAATGAGCAGTTCTTC
TRBJ2-7	-	TRBD2	TRBV4-1	CASSPRGSGSSYEQYF	TGCGCCAGCAGCCCTCGAGGTAGCGGGAGCTCCTACGAGCAGTACTTC
TRBJ2-1	once	-	TRBV5-6	CASSLGSSYNEQFF	TGTGCCAGCAGCCTCGGGAGTTCCTACAATGAGCAGTTCTTC
TRBJ2-7	once	TRBD2	TRBV27	CASGRTSDSYEQYF	TGTGCCAGCGGTCGGACTAGCGACTCCTACGAGCAGTACTTC
TRBJ2-7	-	-	TRBV11-2	CASTFGGLEQYF	TGTGCCAGCACCTTTGGGGGCCTCGAGCAGTACTTC
TRBJ2-1	-	-	TRBV12-5	CASGLNSGVYEQFF	TGTGCTAGTGGTTTGAATAGCGGTGTGTATGAGCAGTTCTTC
TRBJ1-5	-	TRBD1	TRBV4-3	CASSQETGFPGNQPQHF	TGCGCCAGCAGCCAGGAGACAGGGTTCCCCGGCAATCAGCCCCAGCATTTT
TRBJ2-7	-	TRBD2	TRBV25-1	CASSEGTSGNYEQYF	TGTGCCAGCAGTGAAGGGACTAGCGGGAACTACGAGCAGTACTTC
TRBJ2-1	-	TRBD2	TRBV7-3	CASSWGLDSYNEQFF	TGTGCCAGCAGCTGGGGACTAGACTCCTACAATGAGCAGTTCTTC
TRBJ2-3	-	TRBD1	TRBV5-5	CARSGQGDTDTQYF	TGTGCCAGGAGCGGACAGGGAGACACAGATACGCAGTATTTT
TRBJ2-7	-	TRBD2	TRBV27	CASSLFPSGRGEQYF	TGTGCCAGCAGTTTATTCCCCAGCGGGAGAGGTGAGCAGTACTTC
TRBJ2-7	-	-	TRBV28	CASSLIRWNSYEQYF	TGTGCCAGCAGTTTAATTAGGTGGAACTCCTACGAGCAGTACTTC
TRBJ2-7	-	-	TRBV29-1	CSVGSEWPYEQYF	TGCAGCGTTGGATCCGAATGGCCCTACGAGCAGTACTTC
TRBJ2-5	-	TRBD2	TRBV11-2	CASSLDGLAGVLETQYF	TGTGCCAGCAGCTTAGACGGACTAGCGGGAGTATTAGAGACCCAGTACTTC
TRBJ1-1	-	TRBD1	TRBV15	CATSQDRGWAFF	TGTGCCACCAGCCAGGACAGGGGATGGGCTTTCTTT
TRBJ2-2	once	TRBD2	TRBV7-9	CASSLLREDFGELFF	TGTGCCAGCAGCTTATTGCGGGAGGACTTCGGGGAGCTGTTTTTT
TRBJ2-4	-	-	TRBV14	CASSQFSKNIQYF	TGTGCCAGCAGCCAGTTTTCCAAAAACATTCAGTACTTC
TRBJ2-1	-	-	TRBV13	CASSLDAAEQFF	TGTGCCAGCAGCTTGGACGCCGCTGAGCAGTTCTTC
TRBJ2-5	-	TRBD2	TRBV7-9	CASSLFLAGVETQYF	TGTGCCAGCAGCTTATTTCTAGCGGGAGTAGAGACCCAGTACTTC
TRBJ2-1	few	TRBD2	TRBV10-2	CASHSGRRDEQFF	TGCGCCAGCCATAGCGGGAGAAGGGATGAGCAGTTCTTC
TRBJ2-3	-	TRBD2	TRBV5-4	CASSFAGAGYTQYF	TGTGCCAGCAGCTTTGCGGGAGCGGGATATACGCAGTATTTT
TRBJ2-7	-	-	TRBV6-6	CASSQELVSYEQYF	TGTGCCAGCAGTCAGGAATTGGTGTCCTACGAGCAGTACTTC
TRBJ1-5	-	-	TRBV7-9	CASSLGTDIQWGNQPQHF	TGTGCCAGCAGCTTAGGGACAGACATACAATGGGGCAATCAGCCCCAGCATTTT
TRBJ1-5	-	-	TRBV4-1	CASSHGGASNQPQHF	TGCGCCAGCAGCCACGGAGGGGCTAGCAATCAGCCCCAGCATTTT